Sequencing of this T cell receptor beta chain was carried out in a study of identifying expanded T cells in peripheral blood. CDR1 and CDR2 from the germline V gene are LNHDA and SQIVND (reference sequence). The CDR3 spans 17 residues. Unmatched junction bases numbered 17, after V lost 5 bases and J lost 7 bases. Profiling relied on immunoSEQ multiplex PCR, and the TCRdb table lists in-frame clones only, not all of them. The table has about 100,000 clones, over 80% seen once; the top ten hold about 5.5%. The chain joins TRBV19 to TRBJ1-2; the match to TRBD1 covers 9 bases. This receptor was identified in a person aged 18 to 70 in good health. Input material: blood. CDR3 nucleotides: TGTGCCAGTAGTTCTGGGACAGGGTTCGCCCAGTCGGGTGGCTACACCTTC. Protein: CASSSGTGFAQSGGYTF.